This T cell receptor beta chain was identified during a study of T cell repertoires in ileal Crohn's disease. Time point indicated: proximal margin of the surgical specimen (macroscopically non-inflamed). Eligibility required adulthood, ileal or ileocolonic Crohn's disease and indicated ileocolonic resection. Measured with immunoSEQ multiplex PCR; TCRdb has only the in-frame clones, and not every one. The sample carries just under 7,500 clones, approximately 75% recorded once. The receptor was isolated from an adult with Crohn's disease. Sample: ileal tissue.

CDR3 nucleotides: TGTGCCAGCAGCTTAGTGTCCACTCACCTCAATGGCTACACCTTC. Translating gives CASSLVSTHLNGYTF. This rearrangement joins TRBV7-3 to TRBJ1-2, with D uncertain. The CDR3 runs to 15 residues. Per the germline V gene, CDR1 is SGHTA and CDR2 is FQGTGA. Trimming removed 2 bases from V and 6 bases from J, with 16 bases in between.